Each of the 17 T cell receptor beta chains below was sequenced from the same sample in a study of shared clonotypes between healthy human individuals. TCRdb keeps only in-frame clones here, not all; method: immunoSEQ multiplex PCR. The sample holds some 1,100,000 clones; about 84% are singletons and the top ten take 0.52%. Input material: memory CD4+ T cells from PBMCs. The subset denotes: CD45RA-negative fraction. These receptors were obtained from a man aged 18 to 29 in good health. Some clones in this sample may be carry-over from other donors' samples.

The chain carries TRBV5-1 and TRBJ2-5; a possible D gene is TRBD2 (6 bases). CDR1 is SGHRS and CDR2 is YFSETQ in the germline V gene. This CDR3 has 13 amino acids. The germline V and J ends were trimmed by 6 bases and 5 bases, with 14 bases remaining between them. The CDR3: CASMAGSGETQYF. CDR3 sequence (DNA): TGCGCCAGCATGGCGGGGTCGGGGGAGACCCAGTACTTC. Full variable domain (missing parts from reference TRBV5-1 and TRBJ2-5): KAGVTQTPRYLIKTRGQQVTLSCSPISGHRSVSWYQQTPGQGLQFLFEYFSETQRNKGNFPGRFSGRQFSNSRSEMNVSTLELGDSALYLCASMAGSGETQYFGPGTRLLVL.

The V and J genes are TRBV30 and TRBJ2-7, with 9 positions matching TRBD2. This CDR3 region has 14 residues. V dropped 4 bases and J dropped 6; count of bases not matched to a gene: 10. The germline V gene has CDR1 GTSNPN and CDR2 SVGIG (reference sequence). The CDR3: CAWTAGGTTSEQYF. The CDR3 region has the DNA TGTGCCTGGACTGCGGGAGGGACGACCAGCGAGCAGTACTTC.

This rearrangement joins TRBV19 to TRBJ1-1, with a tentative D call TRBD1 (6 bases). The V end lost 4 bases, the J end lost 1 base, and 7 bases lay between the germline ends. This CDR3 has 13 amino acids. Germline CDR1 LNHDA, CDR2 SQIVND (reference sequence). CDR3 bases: TGTGCCAGTAGTAACAGGGAGAACACTGAAGCTTTCTTT. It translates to CASSNRENTEAFF.

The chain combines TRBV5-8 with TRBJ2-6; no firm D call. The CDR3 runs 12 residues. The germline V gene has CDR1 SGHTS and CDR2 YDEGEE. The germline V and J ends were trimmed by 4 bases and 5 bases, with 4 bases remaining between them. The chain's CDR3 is CASSRRANVLTF. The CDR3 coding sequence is TGTGCCAGCAGCCGAAGGGCCAACGTCCTGACTTTC.

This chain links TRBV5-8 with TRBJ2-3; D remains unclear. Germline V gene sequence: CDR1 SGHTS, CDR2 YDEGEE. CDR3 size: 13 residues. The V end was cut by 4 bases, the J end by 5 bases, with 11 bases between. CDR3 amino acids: CASSPGWGDTQYF. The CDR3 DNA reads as TGTGCCAGCAGCCCCGGGTGGGGAGATACGCAGTATTTT.

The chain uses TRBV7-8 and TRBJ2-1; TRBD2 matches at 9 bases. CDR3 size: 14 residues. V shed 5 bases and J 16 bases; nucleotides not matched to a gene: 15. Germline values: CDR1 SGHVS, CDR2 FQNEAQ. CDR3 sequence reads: CASSRLADGMSSFF. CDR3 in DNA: TGTGCCAGCAGCCGACTAGCGGATGGAATGAGCAGCTTCTTC.

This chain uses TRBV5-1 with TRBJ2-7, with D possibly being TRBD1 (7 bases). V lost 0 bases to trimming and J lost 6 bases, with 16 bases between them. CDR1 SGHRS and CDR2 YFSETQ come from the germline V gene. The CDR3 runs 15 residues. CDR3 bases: TGCGCCAGCAGCTTGGGCCAGGGGGGACCCTCCGAGCAGTACTTC. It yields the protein CASSLGQGGPSEQYF. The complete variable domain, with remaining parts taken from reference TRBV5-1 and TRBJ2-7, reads KAGVTQTPRYLIKTRGQQVTLSCSPISGHRSVSWYQQTPGQGLQFLFEYFSETQRNKGNFPGRFSGRQFSNSRSEMNVSTLELGDSALYLCASSLGQGGPSEQYFGPGTRLTVT.

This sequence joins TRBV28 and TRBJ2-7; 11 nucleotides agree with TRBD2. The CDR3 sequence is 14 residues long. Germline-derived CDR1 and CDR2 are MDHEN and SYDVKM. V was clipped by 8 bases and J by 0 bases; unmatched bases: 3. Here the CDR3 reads CASGTSGSSYEQYF. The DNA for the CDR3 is TGTGCCAGCGGGACTAGCGGTTCCTCCTACGAGCAGTACTTC.

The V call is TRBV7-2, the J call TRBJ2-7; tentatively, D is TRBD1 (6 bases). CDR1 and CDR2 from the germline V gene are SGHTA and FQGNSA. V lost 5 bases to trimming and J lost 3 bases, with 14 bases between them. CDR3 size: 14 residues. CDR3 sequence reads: CASSGRDKLYEQYF. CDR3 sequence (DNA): TGTGCCAGCAGCGGCCGGGACAAACTCTACGAGCAGTACTTC.

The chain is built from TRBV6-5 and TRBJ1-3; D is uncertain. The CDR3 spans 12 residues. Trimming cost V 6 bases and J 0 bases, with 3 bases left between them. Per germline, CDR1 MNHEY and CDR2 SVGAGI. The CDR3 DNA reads TGTGCCAGCAGGACCTCTGGAAACACCATATATTTT. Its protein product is CASRTSGNTIYF.

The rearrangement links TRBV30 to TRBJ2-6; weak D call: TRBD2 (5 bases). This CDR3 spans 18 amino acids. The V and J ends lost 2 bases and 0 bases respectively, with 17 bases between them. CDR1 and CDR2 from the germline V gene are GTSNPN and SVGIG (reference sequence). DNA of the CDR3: TGTGCCTGGAGTCGGGCGGGCAGACCTACCTCTGGGGCCAACGTCCTGACTTTC. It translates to CAWSRAGRPTSGANVLTF. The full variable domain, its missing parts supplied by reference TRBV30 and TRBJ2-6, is SQTIHQWPATLVQPVGSPLSLECTVEGTSNPNLYWYRQAAGRGLQLLFYSVGIGQISSEVPQNLSASRPQDRQFILSSKKLLLSDSGFYLCAWSRAGRPTSGANVLTFGAGSRLTVL.

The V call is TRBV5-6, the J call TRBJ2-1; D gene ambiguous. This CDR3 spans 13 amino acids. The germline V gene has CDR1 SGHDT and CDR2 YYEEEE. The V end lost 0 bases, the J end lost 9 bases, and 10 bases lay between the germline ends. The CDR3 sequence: CASSLGGKGEQFF. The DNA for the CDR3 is TGTGCCAGCAGCTTGGGGGGTAAGGGTGAGCAGTTCTTC.

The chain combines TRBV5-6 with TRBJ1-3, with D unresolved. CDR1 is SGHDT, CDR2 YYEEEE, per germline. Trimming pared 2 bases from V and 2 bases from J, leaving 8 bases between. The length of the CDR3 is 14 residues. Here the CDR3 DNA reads TGTGCCAGCAGCTTCGACGTTGCTGGAAACACCATATATTTT. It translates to CASSFDVAGNTIYF.

CDR3 nucleotides: TGTGCCAGTAGTCCAGGACTAGCGGGAGAATGGAATGAGCAGTTCTTC. Encoded protein: CASSPGLAGEWNEQFF. This rearrangement joins TRBV19 to TRBJ2-1, with TRBD2 matching over 13 bases. CDR1 and CDR2 from the germline V gene are LNHDA and SQIVND (reference sequence). With V trimmed by 5 bases and J by 7 bases, 8 bases remained unmatched. The CDR3 sequence is 16 residues long. Based on the CDR3 plus reference TRBV19 and TRBJ2-1, the full variable domain is DGGITQSPKYLFRKEGQNVTLSCEQNLNHDAMYWYRQDPGQGLRLIYYSQIVNDFQKGDIAEGYSVSREKKESFPLTVTSAQKNPTAFYLCASSPGLAGEWNEQFFGPGTRLTVL.

CDR3 protein: CASSPQMGQYEQYF. The CDR3 nucleotides are TGCGCCAGCAGCCCTCAAATGGGACAGTACGAGCAGTACTTC. The chain carries TRBV4-1 and TRBJ2-7, with TRBD1 matching over 7 bases. Trimming removed 4 bases from V and 4 bases from J; junction bases left unmatched: 7. The CDR3 loop spans 14 amino acids. CDR1 and CDR2 from the germline V gene are MGHRA and YSYEKL.

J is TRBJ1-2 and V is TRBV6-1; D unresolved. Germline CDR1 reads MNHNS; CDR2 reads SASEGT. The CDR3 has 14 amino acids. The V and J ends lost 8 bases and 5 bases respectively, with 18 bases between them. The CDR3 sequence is CASWGSGRAYGYTF. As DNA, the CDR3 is TGTGCCAGCTGGGGTTCGGGCCGCGCGTATGGCTACACCTTC.

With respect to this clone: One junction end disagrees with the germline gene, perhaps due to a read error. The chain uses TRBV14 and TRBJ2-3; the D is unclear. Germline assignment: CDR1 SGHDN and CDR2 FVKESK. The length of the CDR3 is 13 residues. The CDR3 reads CASSQDVEAQQYF. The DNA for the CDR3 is TGTGCCAGCAGTCAAGATGTAGAGGCGCAGCAGTATTTT.